The T cell receptor (beta chain) described here comes from a study of cytomegalovirus exposure and HLA in healthy donors. Whole-study results and caveats: An Asian-associated ancestry cluster reportedly showed fewer N-insertions than the roughly 670-donor mean in a later analysis.

Germline CDR1 and CDR2: KGHSH and LQKENI. The length of the CDR3 is 13 residues. The V end was cut by 3 bases, the J end by 2 bases, with 4 bases between. About this clone itself: The target antigen is unknown.

Use of 60 Vbeta and 13 Jbeta primers characterized the PCR. Sequencing was performed with immunoSEQ multiplex PCR; in TCRdb, only in-frame clones are kept and a portion is missing. Here the sample spans 100,000 or so clones, about 70% being singletons. The chain combines TRBV18 with TRBJ2-2; D call uncertain. The sequence was collected from a young man in good health and CMV-seronegative. Sequenced material: PBMCs. CDR3 nucleotide sequence: TGTGCCAGCTCACCCCAAAACACCGGGGAGCTGTTTTTT. Its translation is CASSPQNTGELFF.